Listed below are T cell receptor beta chains from one sample, sequenced in a study of T cells expressing NK-cell markers. TCRdb reworked the 5' RACE reads into one entry per CDR3 protein, no DNA. Its table lists some 280,000 distinct CDR3 sequences. Sequenced: blood T cells: a sorted CD56 or NKG2C T cell subset, CD4+ or CD8+ T cells, or bulk PBMC T cells (not recorded which). These receptor sequences come from a man between 18 and 35 years old in good health. CDR3s include the opening cysteine and the closing phenylalanine or tryptophan. The order of the fields is V gene, J gene, CDR3 protein.

v_gene: TRBV7-3; j_gene: TRBJ2-2; CDR3aa: CASRGGENTGELFF
v_gene: TRBV11-1; j_gene: TRBJ2-4; CDR3aa: CASSPPGTIQYF
v_gene: TRBV30; j_gene: TRBJ1-5; CDR3aa: CAWNGDRGLNQPQHF
v_gene: TRBV5-1; j_gene: TRBJ2-5; CDR3aa: CASSLVLGEPRRFQETQYF
v_gene: TRBV20-1; j_gene: TRBJ2-4; CDR3aa: CSAHPRLLAKNIQYF
v_gene: TRBV7-2; j_gene: TRBJ2-5; CDR3aa: CASSETSGLTLETQYF
v_gene: TRBV4-1; j_gene: TRBJ1-2; CDR3aa: CASSQGYNSLYGYTF
v_gene: TRBV2; j_gene: TRBJ2-4; CDR3aa: CASIPTGLAKNIQYF
v_gene: TRBV27; j_gene: TRBJ2-3; CDR3aa: CASSATSGGTDTQYF
v_gene: TRBV12-3/TRBV12-4; j_gene: TRBJ1-1; CDR3aa: CASSPHRVPGWGTEAFF
v_gene: TRBV12-3/TRBV12-4; j_gene: TRBJ1-1; CDR3aa: CASSLIEGVNTEAFF
v_gene: TRBV4-1; j_gene: TRBJ2-3; CDR3aa: CASSHPGGEGDTQYF
v_gene: TRBV20-1; j_gene: TRBJ2-3; CDR3aa: CSAQIGGTGTDTQYF
v_gene: TRBV20-1; j_gene: TRBJ2-1; CDR3aa: CSAYYSAGAYNEQFF
v_gene: TRBV12-3/TRBV12-4; j_gene: TRBJ1-5; CDR3aa: CASGVRVRGNQPQHF
v_gene: TRBV10-3; j_gene: TRBJ2-2; CDR3aa: CAISDPGLAPTGELFF
v_gene: TRBV12-3/TRBV12-4; j_gene: TRBJ2-3; CDR3aa: CASFRRARGLADTQYF
v_gene: TRBV11-2; j_gene: TRBJ1-3; CDR3aa: CASRLITASGNTIYF
v_gene: TRBV5-1; j_gene: TRBJ1-2; CDR3aa: CASSPDRVYGYTF
v_gene: TRBV6-5; j_gene: TRBJ1-6; CDR3aa: CASSSIQGDSPLHF
v_gene: TRBV7-8; j_gene: TRBJ2-1; CDR3aa: CASSLSRNNEQFF
v_gene: TRBV7-6; j_gene: TRBJ2-3; CDR3aa: CASSLEVAGVPDTQYF
v_gene: TRBV25-1; j_gene: TRBJ2-3; CDR3aa: CASSESSTGSNTQYF
v_gene: TRBV6-1; j_gene: TRBJ2-6; CDR3aa: CATLRGAGANVLTF
v_gene: TRBV18; j_gene: TRBJ2-2; CDR3aa: CASSPLADANTGELFF
v_gene: TRBV15; j_gene: TRBJ1-1; CDR3aa: CATSRVSGLGGTEAFF
v_gene: TRBV11-2; j_gene: TRBJ2-7; CDR3aa: CASSSWGLAGGESYEQYF
v_gene: TRBV5-6; j_gene: TRBJ2-3; CDR3aa: CASSLDRGRFPDTQYF
v_gene: TRBV3-1; j_gene: TRBJ2-1; CDR3aa: CATQNSNEQFF
v_gene: TRBV29-1; j_gene: TRBJ2-7; CDR3aa: CSVGRRQGYEQYF
v_gene: TRBV20-1; j_gene: TRBJ1-1; CDR3aa: CSARGGMVGVGTEAFF
v_gene: TRBV14; j_gene: TRBJ2-1; CDR3aa: CASSQTLTSAGRSYNEQFF
v_gene: TRBV5-4; j_gene: TRBJ2-7; CDR3aa: CASRRDGDSYEQYF
v_gene: TRBV4-1; j_gene: TRBJ1-1; CDR3aa: CASTKASGTEAFF
v_gene: TRBV12-3/TRBV12-4; j_gene: TRBJ2-1; CDR3aa: CASRGGSGYNEQFF
v_gene: TRBV29-1; j_gene: TRBJ1-1; CDR3aa: CSITSDVKGAFF
v_gene: TRBV29-1; j_gene: TRBJ2-5; CDR3aa: CSVCVAGTAQETQYF
v_gene: TRBV6-1; j_gene: TRBJ1-1; CDR3aa: CASSNTGHPNTEAFF
v_gene: TRBV6-2/TRBV6-3; j_gene: TRBJ1-2; CDR3aa: CASSYSPGQLLLYGYTF
v_gene: TRBV20-1; j_gene: TRBJ2-3; CDR3aa: CSASRLQGARGADTQYF
v_gene: TRBV25-1; j_gene: TRBJ2-1; CDR3aa: CASSRDTVDEQFF
v_gene: TRBV12-3/TRBV12-4; j_gene: TRBJ1-2; CDR3aa: CASSLDSSNYGYTF
v_gene: TRBV12-3/TRBV12-4; j_gene: TRBJ1-6; CDR3aa: CACRGTFNSPLHF
v_gene: TRBV20-1; j_gene: TRBJ1-3; CDR3aa: CSASTGTGNTIYF
v_gene: TRBV6-1; j_gene: TRBJ2-1; CDR3aa: CASRAGQGGNEQFF
v_gene: TRBV5-1; j_gene: TRBJ2-4; CDR3aa: CASSLVGGVAKNIQYF
v_gene: TRBV6-2/TRBV6-3; j_gene: TRBJ2-3; CDR3aa: CANNPGLAGDAKDTQYF
v_gene: TRBV7-2; j_gene: TRBJ2-2; CDR3aa: CASSTDSGRVLTGELFF
v_gene: TRBV7-2; j_gene: TRBJ2-3; CDR3aa: CASSTGLAERTDTQYF
v_gene: TRBV23-1; j_gene: TRBJ2-4; CDR3aa: CASSQCPGLLAKNIQYF
v_gene: TRBV4-2; j_gene: TRBJ2-7; CDR3aa: CASSQDLFGTDYEQYF